This entry describes one T cell receptor (beta chain). The antigen is not known. The sample is drawn from a study of identical twins. TCRdb recomputed calls from the 5' RACE reads with MiXCR, one row per CDR3 protein. The sample lists around 1.7 million distinct CDR3 sequences, under 35% occurring once. This CDR3 is built from 18 residues. V dropped 3 bases and J dropped 2; count of bases not matched to a gene: 14. CDR1 and CDR2 from the germline V gene are SGHRS and YFSETQ. Study-wide findings and caveats: Insertions were reduced in abundant cord blood beta clonotypes but not in memory repertoires. Not following the same donors, the study drew its conclusions from cross-sectional statistical analysis.

The rearrangement joins TRBV5-1 to TRBJ2-7; 10 bases are a match to TRBD2. Sequenced sample: cord blood. The TCR sequence derives from a newborn girl in good health. The DNA for the CDR3 is TGCGCCAGCAGCTGGACTAGCGGACTGTGGAGGCCTGCCTACGAGCAGTACTTC. Translating gives CASSWTSGLWRPAYEQYF.